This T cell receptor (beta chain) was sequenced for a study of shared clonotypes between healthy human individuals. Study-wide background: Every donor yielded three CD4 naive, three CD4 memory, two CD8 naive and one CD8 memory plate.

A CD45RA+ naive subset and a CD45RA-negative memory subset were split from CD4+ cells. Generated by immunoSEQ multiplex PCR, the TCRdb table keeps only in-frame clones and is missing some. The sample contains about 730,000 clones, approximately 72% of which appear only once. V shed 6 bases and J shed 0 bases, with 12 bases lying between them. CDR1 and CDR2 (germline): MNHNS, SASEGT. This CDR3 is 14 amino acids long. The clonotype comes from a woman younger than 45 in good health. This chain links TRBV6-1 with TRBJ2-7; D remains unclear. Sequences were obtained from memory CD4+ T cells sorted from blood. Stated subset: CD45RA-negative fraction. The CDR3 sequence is CASRRTDLSYEQYF. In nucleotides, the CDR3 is TGTGCCAGCAGGAGGACGGACCTCTCCTACGAGCAGTACTTC.